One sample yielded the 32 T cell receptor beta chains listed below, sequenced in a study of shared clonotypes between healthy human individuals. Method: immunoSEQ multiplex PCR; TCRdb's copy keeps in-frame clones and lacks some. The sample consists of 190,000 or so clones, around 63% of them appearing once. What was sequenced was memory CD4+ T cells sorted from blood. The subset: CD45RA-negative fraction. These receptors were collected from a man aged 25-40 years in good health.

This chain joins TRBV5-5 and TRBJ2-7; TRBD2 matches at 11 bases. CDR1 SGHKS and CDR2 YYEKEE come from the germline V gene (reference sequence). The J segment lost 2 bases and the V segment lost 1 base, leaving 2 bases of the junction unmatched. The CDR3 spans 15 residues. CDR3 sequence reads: CASSLSTSGTYEQYF. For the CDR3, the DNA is TGTGCCAGCAGCTTGTCGACTAGCGGGACCTACGAGCAGTACTTC.

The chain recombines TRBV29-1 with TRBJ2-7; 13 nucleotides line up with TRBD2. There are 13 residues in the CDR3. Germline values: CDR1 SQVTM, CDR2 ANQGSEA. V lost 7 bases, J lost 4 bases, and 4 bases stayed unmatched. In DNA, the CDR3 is TGCAGCGCTTGGACTAGCGGGGGATACGAGCAGTACTTC. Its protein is CSAWTSGGYEQYF.

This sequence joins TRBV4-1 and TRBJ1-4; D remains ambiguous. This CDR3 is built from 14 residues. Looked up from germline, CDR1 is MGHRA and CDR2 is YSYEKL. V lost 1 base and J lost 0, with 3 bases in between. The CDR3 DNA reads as TGCGCCAGCAGCCAAGTTACAACTAATGAAAAACTGTTTTTT. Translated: CASSQVTTNEKLFF.

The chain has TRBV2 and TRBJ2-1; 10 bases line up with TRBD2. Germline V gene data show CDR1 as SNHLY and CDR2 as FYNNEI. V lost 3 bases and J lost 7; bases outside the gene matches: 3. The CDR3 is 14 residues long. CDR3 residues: CASSELAGDNEQFF. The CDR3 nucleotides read TGTGCCAGCAGTGAGCTAGCGGGAGATAATGAGCAGTTCTTC. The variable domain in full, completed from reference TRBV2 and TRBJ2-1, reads EPEVTQTPSHQVTQMGQEVILRCVPISNHLYFYWYRQILGQKVEFLVSFYNNEISEKSEIFDDQFSVERPDGSNFTLKIRSTKLEDSAMYFCASSELAGDNEQFFGPGTRLTVL.

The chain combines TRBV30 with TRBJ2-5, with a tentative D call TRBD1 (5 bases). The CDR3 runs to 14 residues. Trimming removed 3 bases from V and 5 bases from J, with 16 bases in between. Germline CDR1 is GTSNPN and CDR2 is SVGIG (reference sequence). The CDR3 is CAWSISDIGETQYF. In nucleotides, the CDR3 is TGTGCCTGGAGCATATCGGACATTGGGGAGACCCAGTACTTC.

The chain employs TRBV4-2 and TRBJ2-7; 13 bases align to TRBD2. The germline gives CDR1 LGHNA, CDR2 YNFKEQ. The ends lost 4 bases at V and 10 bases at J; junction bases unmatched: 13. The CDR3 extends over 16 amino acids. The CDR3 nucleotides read TGTGCCAGCAGCCCCCAAACCGGGACTAGCGGGATTGCTCAGTACTTC. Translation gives CASSPQTGTSGIAQYF.

CDR3 sequence: CASSHRPRLAGFTGGADTQYF. CDR3 coding DNA: TGTGCCAGCAGTCACCGTCCCCGGCTAGCGGGTTTCACCGGTGGAGCAGATACGCAGTATTTT. The chain employs TRBV27 and TRBJ2-3, with 8 bases identical to TRBD2. This CDR3 has 21 residues. Germline V CDR1 and CDR2: MNHEY, SMNVEV (reference sequence). J was trimmed by 4 bases and V by 5 bases; bases with no gene match: 26.

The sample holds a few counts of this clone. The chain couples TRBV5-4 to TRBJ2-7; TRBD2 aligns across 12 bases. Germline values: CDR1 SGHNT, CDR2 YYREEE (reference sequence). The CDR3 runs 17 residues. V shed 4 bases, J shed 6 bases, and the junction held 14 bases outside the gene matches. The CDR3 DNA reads TGTGCCAGCAGCCCAAACCTAGCGGGAGGGACTGGGTCCGAGCAGTACTTC. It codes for CASSPNLAGGTGSEQYF.

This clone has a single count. CDR3 DNA: TGTGCCAGCAGCCGGCCAGGGCTTGGGAACACTGAAGCTTTCTTT. Translated, it gives CASSRPGLGNTEAFF. J is TRBJ1-1 and V is TRBV7-9; D perhaps matches TRBD1 (5 bases). Trimming removed 5 bases from V and 1 base from J, with 14 bases in between. This CDR3 has 15 residues. CDR1 and CDR2 from the germline V gene are SEHNR and FQNEAQ (reference sequence).

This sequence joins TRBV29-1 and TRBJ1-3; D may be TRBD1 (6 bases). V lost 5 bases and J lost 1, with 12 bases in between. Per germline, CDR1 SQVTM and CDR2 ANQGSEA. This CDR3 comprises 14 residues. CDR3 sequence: CSVITGQSGNTIYF. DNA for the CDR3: TGCAGCGTTATAACCGGACAGTCTGGAAACACCATATATTTT.

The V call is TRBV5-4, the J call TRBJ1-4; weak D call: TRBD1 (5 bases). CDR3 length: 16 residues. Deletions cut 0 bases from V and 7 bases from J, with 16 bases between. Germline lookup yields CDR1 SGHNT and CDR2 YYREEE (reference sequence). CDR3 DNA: TGTGCCAGCAGCTTGGGGTCTGGCAGGGACTCTGAAAAACTGTTTTTT. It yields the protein CASSLGSGRDSEKLFF.

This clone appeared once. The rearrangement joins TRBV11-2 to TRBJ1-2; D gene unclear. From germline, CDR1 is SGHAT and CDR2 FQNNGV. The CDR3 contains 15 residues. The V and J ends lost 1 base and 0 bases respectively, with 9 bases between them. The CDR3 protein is CASSLGSLANYGYTF. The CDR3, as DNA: TGTGCCAGCAGCTTAGGCAGTCTTGCTAACTATGGCTACACCTTC. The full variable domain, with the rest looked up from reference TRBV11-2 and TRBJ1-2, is EAGVAQSPRYKIIEKRQSVAFWCNPISGHATLYWYQQILGQGPKLLIQFQNNGVVDDSQLPKDRFSAERLKGVDSTLKIQPAKLEDSAVYLCASSLGSLANYGYTFGSGTRLTVV.

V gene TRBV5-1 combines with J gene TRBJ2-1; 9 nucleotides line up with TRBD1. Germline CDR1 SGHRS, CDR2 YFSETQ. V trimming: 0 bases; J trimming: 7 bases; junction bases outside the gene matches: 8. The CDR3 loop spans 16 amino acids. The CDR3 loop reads CASSLVGTGILNEQFF. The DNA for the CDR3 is TGCGCCAGCAGCTTGGTTGGGACAGGGATTCTGAATGAGCAGTTCTTC.

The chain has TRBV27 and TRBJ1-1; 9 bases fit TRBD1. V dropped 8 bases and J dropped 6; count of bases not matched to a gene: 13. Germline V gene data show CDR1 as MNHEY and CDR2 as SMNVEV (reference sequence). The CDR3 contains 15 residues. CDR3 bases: TGTGCCAGCCGTAAACTTGGGGACAGGGTCGCTGAAGCTTTCTTT. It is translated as CASRKLGDRVAEAFF.

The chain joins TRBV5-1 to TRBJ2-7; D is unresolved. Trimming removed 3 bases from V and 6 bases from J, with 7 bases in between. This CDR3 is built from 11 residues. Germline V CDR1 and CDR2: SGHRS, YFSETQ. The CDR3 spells CASSSDFEQYF. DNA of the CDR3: TGCGCCAGCAGCTCCGATTTCGAGCAGTACTTC.

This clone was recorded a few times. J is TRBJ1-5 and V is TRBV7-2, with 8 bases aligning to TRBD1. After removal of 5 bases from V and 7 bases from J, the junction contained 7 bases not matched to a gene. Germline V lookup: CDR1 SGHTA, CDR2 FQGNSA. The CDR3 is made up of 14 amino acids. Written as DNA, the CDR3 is TGTGCCAGCAGCAAGACAGGGGTCGGACAGCCCCAGCATTTT. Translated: CASSKTGVGQPQHF.

CDR3 protein: CASSPKARVANEQFF. The CDR3 coding sequence is TGTGCCAGCAGCCCTAAAGCCAGGGTGGCCAATGAGCAGTTCTTC. The chain recombines TRBV11-1 with TRBJ2-1; tentatively, D is TRBD1 (5 bases). Germline CDR1 reads SGHAT; CDR2 reads FQDESV (reference sequence). There are 15 residues in the CDR3. The V gene lost 5 bases and the J gene lost 6 bases, with 17 bases spanning the gap.

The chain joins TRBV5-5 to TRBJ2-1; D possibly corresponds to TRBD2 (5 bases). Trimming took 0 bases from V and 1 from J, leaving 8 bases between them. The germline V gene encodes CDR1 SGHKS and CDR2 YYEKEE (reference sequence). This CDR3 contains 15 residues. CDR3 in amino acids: CASSLARGSYNEQFF. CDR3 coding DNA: TGTGCCAGCAGCTTGGCCCGGGGTTCCTACAATGAGCAGTTCTTC.

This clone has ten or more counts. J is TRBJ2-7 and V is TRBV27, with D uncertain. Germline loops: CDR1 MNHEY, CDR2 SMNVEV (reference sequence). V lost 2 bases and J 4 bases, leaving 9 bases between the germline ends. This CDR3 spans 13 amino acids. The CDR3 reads CASSLGLAYEQYF. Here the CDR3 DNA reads TGTGCCAGCAGTTTAGGGTTAGCTTACGAGCAGTACTTC.

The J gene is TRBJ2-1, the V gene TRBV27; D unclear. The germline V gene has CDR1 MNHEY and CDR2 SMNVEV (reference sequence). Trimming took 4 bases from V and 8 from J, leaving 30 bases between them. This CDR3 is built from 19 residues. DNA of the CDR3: TGTGCCAGCAGTTCCTCCCCTTCGAGGTGGGCTGGTCGAATGTATGAGCAGTTCTTC. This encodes CASSSSPSRWAGRMYEQFF.

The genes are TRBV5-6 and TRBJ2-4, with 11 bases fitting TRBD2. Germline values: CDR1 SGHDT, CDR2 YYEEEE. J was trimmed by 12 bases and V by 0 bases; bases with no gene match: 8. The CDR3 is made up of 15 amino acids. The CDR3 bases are TGTGCCAGCAGCTTGGGTAGCGGGAGGGCCGGTGGTCAGTACTTC. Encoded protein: CASSLGSGRAGGQYF.

The DNA of the CDR3 is TGTGCCAGTAGCCTCCAGGGCAACCGTGGGGCCTACGAGCAGTACTTC. Protein product: CASSLQGNRGAYEQYF. This chain uses TRBV19 with TRBJ2-7, with a tentative D call TRBD1 (5 bases). Germline CDR1 LNHDA, CDR2 SQIVND (reference sequence). Trimming took off 6 bases at V and 2 bases at J, with 20 bases between the two ends. The CDR3 sequence is 16 residues long.

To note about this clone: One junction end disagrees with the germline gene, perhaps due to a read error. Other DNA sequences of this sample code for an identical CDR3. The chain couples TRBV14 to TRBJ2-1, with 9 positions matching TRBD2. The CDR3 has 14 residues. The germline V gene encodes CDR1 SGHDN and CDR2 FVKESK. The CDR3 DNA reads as TGTGCCAGCAGCCCGCGGGAGGGCCTGGATGAGCAATTCTTC. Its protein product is CASSPREGLDEQFF.

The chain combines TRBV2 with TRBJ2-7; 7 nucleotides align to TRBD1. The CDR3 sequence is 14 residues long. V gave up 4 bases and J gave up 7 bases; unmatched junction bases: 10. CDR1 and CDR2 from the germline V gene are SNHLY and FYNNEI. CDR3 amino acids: CASSAQGSLQEQYF. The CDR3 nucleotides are TGTGCCAGCAGTGCACAGGGGAGTCTTCAAGAGCAGTACTTC. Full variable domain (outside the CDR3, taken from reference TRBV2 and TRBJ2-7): EPEVTQTPSHQVTQMGQEVILRCVPISNHLYFYWYRQILGQKVEFLVSFYNNEISEKSEIFDDQFSVERPDGSNFTLKIRSTKLEDSAMYFCASSAQGSLQEQYFGPGTRLTVT.

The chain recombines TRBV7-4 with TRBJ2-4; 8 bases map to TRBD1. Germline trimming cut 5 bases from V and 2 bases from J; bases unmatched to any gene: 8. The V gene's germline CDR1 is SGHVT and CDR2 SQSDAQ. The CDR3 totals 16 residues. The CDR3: CASSPQQGGSKNIQYF. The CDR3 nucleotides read TGTGCCAGCAGCCCCCAACAGGGGGGTTCCAAAAACATTCAGTACTTC.

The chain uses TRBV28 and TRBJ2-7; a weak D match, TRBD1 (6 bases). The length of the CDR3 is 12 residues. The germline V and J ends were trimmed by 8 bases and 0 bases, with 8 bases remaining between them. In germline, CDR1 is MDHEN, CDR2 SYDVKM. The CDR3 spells CASWTVSYEQYF. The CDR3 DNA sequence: TGTGCCAGCTGGACAGTCTCCTACGAGCAGTACTTC. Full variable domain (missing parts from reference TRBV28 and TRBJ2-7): DVKVTQSSRYLVKRTGEKVFLECVQDMDHENMFWYRQDPGLGLRLIYFSYDVKMKEKGDIPEGYSVSREKKERFSLILESASTNQTSMYLCASWTVSYEQYFGPGTRLTVT.

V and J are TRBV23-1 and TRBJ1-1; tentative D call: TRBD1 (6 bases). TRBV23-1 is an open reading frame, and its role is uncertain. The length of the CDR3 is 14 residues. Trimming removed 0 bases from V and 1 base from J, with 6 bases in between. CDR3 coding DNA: TGCGCCAGCAGTCAATCGGACAGGAACACTGAAGCTTTCTTT. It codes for CASSQSDRNTEAFF.

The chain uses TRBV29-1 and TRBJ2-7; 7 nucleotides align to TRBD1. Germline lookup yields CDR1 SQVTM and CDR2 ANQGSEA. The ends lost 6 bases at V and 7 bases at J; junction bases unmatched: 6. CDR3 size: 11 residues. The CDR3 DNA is TGCAGCGTAGCGACAGGGCAAGAGCAGTACTTC. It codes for CSVATGQEQYF.

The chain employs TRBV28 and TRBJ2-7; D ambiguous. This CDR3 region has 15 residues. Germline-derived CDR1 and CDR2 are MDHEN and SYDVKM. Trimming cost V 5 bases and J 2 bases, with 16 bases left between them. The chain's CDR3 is CASSTWTSGTYEQYF. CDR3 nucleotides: TGTGCCAGCAGTACGTGGACGTCCGGAACCTACGAGCAGTACTTC.

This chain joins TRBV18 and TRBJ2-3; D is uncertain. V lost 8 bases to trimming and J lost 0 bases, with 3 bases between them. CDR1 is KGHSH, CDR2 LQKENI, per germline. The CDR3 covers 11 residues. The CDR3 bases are TGTGCCAGCCGAAGCACAGATACGCAGTATTTT. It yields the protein CASRSTDTQYF.

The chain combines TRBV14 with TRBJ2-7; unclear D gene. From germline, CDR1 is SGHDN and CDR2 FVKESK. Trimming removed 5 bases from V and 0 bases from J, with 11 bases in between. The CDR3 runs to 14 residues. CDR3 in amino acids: CASSFPGFSYEQYF. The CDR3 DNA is TGTGCCAGCAGCTTCCCGGGCTTCTCCTACGAGCAGTACTTC. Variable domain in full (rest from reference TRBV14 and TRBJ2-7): EAGVTQFPSHSVIEKGQTVTLRCDPISGHDNLYWYRRVMGKEIKFLLHFVKESKQDESGMPNNRFLAERTGGTYSTLKVQPAELEDSGVYFCASSFPGFSYEQYFGPGTRLTVT.

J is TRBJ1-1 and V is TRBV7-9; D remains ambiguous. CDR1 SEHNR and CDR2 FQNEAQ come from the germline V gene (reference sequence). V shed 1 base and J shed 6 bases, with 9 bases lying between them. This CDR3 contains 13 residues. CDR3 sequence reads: CASSLGDTAEAFF. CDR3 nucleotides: TGTGCCAGCAGCTTAGGAGATACGGCTGAAGCTTTCTTT.